The 14 T cell receptor beta chains below were found in one sample sequenced in a study of human T cells and chemical hapten exposure. Sample time point: patch test 1, 2 weeks after DPC sensitization. This sample's treatment: therapeutic diphenylcyclopropenone sensitization with weekly scalp DPC. TCRdb used MiXCR to reprocess the RACE reads, holding one entry per CDR3 protein. The sample records 75,000 to 90,000 distinct CDR3 sequences, around 7% being singletons. The input for sequencing was whole blood, taken in connection with sensitization to the hapten diphenylcyclopropenone (DPC). These receptors all come from a woman in her thirties with alopecia areata. Some clones in this sample may be carry-over from other donors' samples.

Details on this clonotype: One end of the junction varies from germline; a read error may be responsible. This chain links TRBV30 with TRBJ2-6; D gene unclear. CDR1 and CDR2 from the germline V gene are GTSNPN and SVGIG (reference sequence). The CDR3 covers 15 residues. The CDR3 DNA is TGCGCCCTTGCCTTCCTCCTGGAAGGGACCAACGTCCTGACTTTC. It encodes CALAFLLEGTNVLTF.

This clonotype was detected a few times. V usage is TRBV6-1 and J usage is TRBJ2-1, with TRBD1 matching over 10 bases. In germline, CDR1 is MNHNS, CDR2 SASEGT. Trimming at V came to 6 bases and at J to 4 bases, leaving 9 bases not matched to a gene. There are 16 residues in the CDR3. The CDR3 loop is CASRVIPGQGYNEQFF. The CDR3 coding sequence is TGTGCCAGCAGGGTTATTCCGGGACAGGGGTACAATGAGCAGTTCTTC.

This clonotype was counted a few times. The J gene is TRBJ1-1, the V gene TRBV12-3 or TRBV12-4, with D perhaps TRBD1 (6 bases). V shed 6 bases and J shed 0 bases, with 17 bases lying between them. The CDR3 covers 16 residues. The CDR3 coding sequence is TGTGCCAGCAGGCTTTCGGGGGCCAACATGAACACTGAAGCTTTCTTT. It encodes CASRLSGANMNTEAFF.

This clonotype was picked up many times. The chain couples TRBV20-1 to TRBJ2-7; D gene uncertain. The CDR3 totals 12 residues. Germline V CDR1 and CDR2: DFQATT, SNEGSKA (reference sequence). V was trimmed by 6 bases and J by 0 bases, leaving 9 bases between them. CDR3 residues: CSARTGSYEQYF. In nucleotides, the CDR3 is TGCAGTGCCCGGACGGGCTCCTACGAGCAGTACTTC.

This clonotype came up many times. The V and J genes are TRBV20-1 and TRBJ1-2; TRBD1 might be the D (6 bases). V was cut by 2 bases and J by 2 bases, with 12 bases left in between. Germline V lookup: CDR1 DFQATT, CDR2 SNEGSKA (reference sequence). This CDR3 region has 14 residues. Here the CDR3 reads CSARPPGANYGYTF. CDR3 nucleotides: TGCAGTGCTAGACCCCCGGGGGCAAACTATGGCTACACCTTC.

The table lists this clonotype with many counts. The rearrangement links TRBV15 to TRBJ2-5; D might be TRBD2 (5 bases). CDR1 is LNHNV and CDR2 is YYDKDF in the germline V gene (reference sequence). The V gene lost 3 bases and the J gene lost 1 base, with 12 bases spanning the gap. CDR3 length: 15 residues. CDR3 nucleotides: TGTGCCACCAGCAGGGACTCGATGGTCCAAGAGACCCAGTACTTC. The encoded protein is CATSRDSMVQETQYF.

At least ten counts were recorded for this clonotype. The chain couples TRBV12-3 or TRBV12-4 to TRBJ2-2; D possibly matches TRBD1 or TRBD2 (5 bases each). The CDR3 contains 19 residues. Trimming left V 8 bases short and J 1 base short, with 26 bases between. CDR3 coding DNA: TGTGCCAGCCAGGGCGGTATATGGGGACGTGATAGGAACACCGGGGAGCTGTTTTTT. Amino acids: CASQGGIWGRDRNTGELFF.

Many counts were recorded for this clonotype. The genes are TRBV12-3 or TRBV12-4 and TRBJ1-3; D perhaps matches TRBD1 (5 bases). This CDR3 region has 15 residues. V was pared by 6 bases and J by 4 bases, with 16 bases between. CDR3 region: CASSRGDLGGNTIYF. The CDR3 DNA sequence: TGTGCCAGCAGCCGGGGGGACCTGGGAGGAAACACCATATATTTT.

This clonotype showed up many times. The chain combines TRBV19 with TRBJ2-7; the D gene is possibly TRBD2 (7 bases). Deletions cut 3 bases from V and 5 bases from J, with 14 bases between. This CDR3 comprises 14 residues. Germline V gene data show CDR1 as LNHDA and CDR2 as SQIVND (reference sequence). The CDR3 sequence: CASSIARGGDEQYF. The CDR3 region has the DNA TGTGCCAGTAGTATCGCCAGGGGAGGGGACGAGCAGTACTTC.

The table lists this clonotype with many counts. This sequence joins TRBV6-5 and TRBJ2-5; D call uncertain. The CDR3 length is 15 residues. The germline V gene has CDR1 MNHEY and CDR2 SVGAGI. The V end lost 0 bases, the J end lost 5 bases, and 13 bases lay between the germline ends. The CDR3 loop is CASSYSSVIGETQYF. The CDR3 DNA is TGTGCCAGCAGTTACTCGAGTGTCATCGGCGAGACCCAGTACTTC.

In its sample, this clonotype was seen many times. The chain combines TRBV27 with TRBJ1-2; a weak D match, TRBD1 (6 bases). V lost 10 bases to trimming and J lost 1 base, with 7 bases between them. The CDR3 length is 11 residues. Germline CDR1 is MNHEY and CDR2 is SMNVEV (reference sequence). In nucleotides, the CDR3 is TGTGCCACAGGGGTTAACTATGGCTACACCTTC. It encodes CATGVNYGYTF.

This clonotype turned up a few times. V gene TRBV5-5 combines with J gene TRBJ1-6; no clear D. Germline CDR1 is SGHKS and CDR2 is YYEKEE (reference sequence). The CDR3 loop spans 16 amino acids. Deletions cut 1 base from V and 5 bases from J, with 13 bases between. This CDR3 reads CASSLYRVLDNSPLHF. The CDR3 region has the DNA TGTGCCAGCAGCTTGTATCGGGTACTGGATAATTCACCCCTCCACTTT.

Only a few counts were recorded for this clonotype. The DNA of the CDR3 is TGTGCCAGCAGCTTTTGGGATGAAAAACTGTTTTTT. Amino acids: CASSFWDEKLFF. This chain uses TRBV5-5 with TRBJ1-4; D remains ambiguous. Trimming cost V 2 bases and J 6 bases, with 5 bases left between them. Per germline, CDR1 SGHKS and CDR2 YYEKEE (reference sequence). The CDR3 is 12 amino acids.

Many counts were recorded for this clonotype. The genes are TRBV5-1 and TRBJ1-2; TRBD1 is a possible D gene (5 bases). Deletions cut 0 bases from V and 3 bases from J, with 9 bases between. Germline-derived CDR1 and CDR2 are SGHRS and YFSETQ. The CDR3 loop spans 14 amino acids. CDR3 loop: CASSLDRRDYGYTF. In DNA form, the CDR3 reads TGCGCCAGCAGCTTGGACAGGAGAGACTATGGCTACACCTTC.